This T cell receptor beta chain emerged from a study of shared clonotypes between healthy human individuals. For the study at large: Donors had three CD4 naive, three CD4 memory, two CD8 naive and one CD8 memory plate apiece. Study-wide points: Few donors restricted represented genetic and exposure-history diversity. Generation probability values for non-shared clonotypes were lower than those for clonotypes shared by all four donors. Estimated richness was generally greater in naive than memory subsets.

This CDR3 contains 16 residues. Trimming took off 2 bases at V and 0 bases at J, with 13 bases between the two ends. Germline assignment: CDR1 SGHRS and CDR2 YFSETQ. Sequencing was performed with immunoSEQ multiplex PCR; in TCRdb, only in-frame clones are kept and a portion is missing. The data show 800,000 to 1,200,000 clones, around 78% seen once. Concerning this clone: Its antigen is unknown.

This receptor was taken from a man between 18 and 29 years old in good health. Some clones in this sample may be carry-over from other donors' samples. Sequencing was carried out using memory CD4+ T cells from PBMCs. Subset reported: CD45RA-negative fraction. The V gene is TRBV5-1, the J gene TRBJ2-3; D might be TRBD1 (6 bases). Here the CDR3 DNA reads TGCGCCAGCAGCTTAGCGACAGGACCTAGCACAGATACGCAGTATTTT. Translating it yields CASSLATGPSTDTQYF.